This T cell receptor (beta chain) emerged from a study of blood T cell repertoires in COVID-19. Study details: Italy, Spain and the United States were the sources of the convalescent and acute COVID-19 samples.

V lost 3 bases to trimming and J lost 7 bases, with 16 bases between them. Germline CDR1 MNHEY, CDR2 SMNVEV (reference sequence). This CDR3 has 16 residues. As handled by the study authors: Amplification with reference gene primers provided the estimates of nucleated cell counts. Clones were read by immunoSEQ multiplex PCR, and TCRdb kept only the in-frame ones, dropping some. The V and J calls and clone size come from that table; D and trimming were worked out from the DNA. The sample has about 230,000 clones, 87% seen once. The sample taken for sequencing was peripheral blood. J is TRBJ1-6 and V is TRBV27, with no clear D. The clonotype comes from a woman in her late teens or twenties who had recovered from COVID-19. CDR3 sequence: CASSFDGPLFNSPLHF. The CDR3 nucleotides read TGTGCCAGCAGTTTCGATGGCCCGCTCTTCAATTCACCCCTCCACTTT.